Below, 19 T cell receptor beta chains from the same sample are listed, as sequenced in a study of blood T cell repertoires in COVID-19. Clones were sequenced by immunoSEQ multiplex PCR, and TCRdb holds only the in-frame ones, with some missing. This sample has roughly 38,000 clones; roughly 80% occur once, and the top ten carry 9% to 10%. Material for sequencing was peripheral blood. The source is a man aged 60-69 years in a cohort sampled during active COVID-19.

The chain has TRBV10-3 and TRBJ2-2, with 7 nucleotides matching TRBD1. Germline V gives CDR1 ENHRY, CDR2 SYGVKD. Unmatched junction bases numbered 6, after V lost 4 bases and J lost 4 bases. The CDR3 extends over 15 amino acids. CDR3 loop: CAISVDRWGTGELFF. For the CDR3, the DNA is TGTGCCATCAGTGTGGACAGGTGGGGCACCGGGGAGCTGTTTTTT.

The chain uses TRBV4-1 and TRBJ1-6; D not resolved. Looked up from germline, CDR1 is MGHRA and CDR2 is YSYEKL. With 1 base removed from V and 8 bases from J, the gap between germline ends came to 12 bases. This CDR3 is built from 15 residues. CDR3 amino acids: CASSQGSGPYSPLHF. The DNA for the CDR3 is TGCGCCAGCAGCCAAGGAAGTGGGCCCTATTCACCCCTCCACTTT.

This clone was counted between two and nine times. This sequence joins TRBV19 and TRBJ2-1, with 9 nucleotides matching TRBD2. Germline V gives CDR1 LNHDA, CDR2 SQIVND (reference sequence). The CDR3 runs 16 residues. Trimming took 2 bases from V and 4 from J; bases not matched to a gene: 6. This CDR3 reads CASSIRLAGYYNEQFF. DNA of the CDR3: TGTGCCAGTAGTATACGGCTAGCGGGGTATTACAATGAGCAGTTCTTC.

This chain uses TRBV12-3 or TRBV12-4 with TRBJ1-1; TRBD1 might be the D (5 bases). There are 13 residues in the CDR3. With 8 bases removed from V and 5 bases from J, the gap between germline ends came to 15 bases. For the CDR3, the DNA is TGTGCCAGCCGGGACCCCGGGAGGACTGAAGCTTTCTTT. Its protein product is CASRDPGRTEAFF.

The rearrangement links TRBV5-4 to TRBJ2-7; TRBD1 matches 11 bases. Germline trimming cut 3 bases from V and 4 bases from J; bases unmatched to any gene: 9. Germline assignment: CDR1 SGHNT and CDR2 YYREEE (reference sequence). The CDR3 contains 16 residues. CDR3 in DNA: TGTGCCAGCAGCTGGGAGACCGGGACAGGGGGATACGAGCAGTACTTC. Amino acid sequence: CASSWETGTGGYEQYF.

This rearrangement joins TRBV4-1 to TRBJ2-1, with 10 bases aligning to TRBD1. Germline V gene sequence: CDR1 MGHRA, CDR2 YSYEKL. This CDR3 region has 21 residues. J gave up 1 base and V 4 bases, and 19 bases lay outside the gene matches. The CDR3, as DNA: TGCGCCAGCAGCCCCCGGGGCGGGACAGGGGCCCGTCAGATGTCCTACAATGAGCAGTTCTTC. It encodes CASSPRGGTGARQMSYNEQFF.

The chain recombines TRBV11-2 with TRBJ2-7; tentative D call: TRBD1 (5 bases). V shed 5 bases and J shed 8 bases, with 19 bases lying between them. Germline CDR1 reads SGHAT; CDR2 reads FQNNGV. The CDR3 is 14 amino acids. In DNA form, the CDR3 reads TGTGCCAGCAGCCTCGGCGTAGGGGTTCCCAAGCAGTACTTC. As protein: CASSLGVGVPKQYF.

In nucleotides, the CDR3 is TGTGCCAGCAGCACGGTACAGGCCCACGGACCCTACGAGCAGTACTTC. This codes for CASSTVQAHGPYEQYF. The chain recombines TRBV7-6 with TRBJ2-7; perhaps TRBD1 as D (5 bases). Germline-derived CDR1 and CDR2 are SGHVS and FNYEAQ. V was clipped by 5 bases and J by 2 bases, with 19 bases between them. There are 16 residues in the CDR3.

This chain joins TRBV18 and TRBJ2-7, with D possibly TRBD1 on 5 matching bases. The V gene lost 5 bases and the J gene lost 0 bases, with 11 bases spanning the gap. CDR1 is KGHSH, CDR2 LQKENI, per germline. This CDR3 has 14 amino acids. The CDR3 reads CASSSTRGSYEQYF. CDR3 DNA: TGTGCCAGCTCATCTACAAGGGGCTCCTACGAGCAGTACTTC.

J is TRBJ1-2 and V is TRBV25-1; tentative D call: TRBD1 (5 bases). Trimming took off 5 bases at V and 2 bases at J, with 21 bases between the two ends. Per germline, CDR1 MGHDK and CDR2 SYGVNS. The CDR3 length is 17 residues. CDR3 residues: CASSSRGRAKGNYGYTF. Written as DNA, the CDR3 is TGTGCCAGCAGTTCTAGGGGCAGGGCCAAGGGCAACTATGGCTACACCTTC.

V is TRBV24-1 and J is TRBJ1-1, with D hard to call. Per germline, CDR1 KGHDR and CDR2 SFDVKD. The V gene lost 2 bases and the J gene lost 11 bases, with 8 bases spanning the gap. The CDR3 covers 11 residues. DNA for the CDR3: TGTGCCACCAGTGATTATTCGCGGGCTTTCTTT. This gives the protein CATSDYSRAFF.

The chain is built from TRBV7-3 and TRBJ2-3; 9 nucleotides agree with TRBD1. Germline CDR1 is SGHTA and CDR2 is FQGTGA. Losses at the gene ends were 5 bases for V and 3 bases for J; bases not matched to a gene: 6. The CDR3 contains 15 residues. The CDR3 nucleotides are TGTGCCAGCAGCGAGAGACAGGGGGAAACAGATACGCAGTATTTT. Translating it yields CASSERQGETDTQYF. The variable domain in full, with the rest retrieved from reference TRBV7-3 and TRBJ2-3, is GAGVSQTPSNKVTEKGKYVELRCDPISGHTALYWYRQSLGQGPEFLIYFQGTGAADDSGLPNDRFFAVRPEGSVSTLKIQRTERGDSAVYLCASSERQGETDTQYFGPGTRLTVL.

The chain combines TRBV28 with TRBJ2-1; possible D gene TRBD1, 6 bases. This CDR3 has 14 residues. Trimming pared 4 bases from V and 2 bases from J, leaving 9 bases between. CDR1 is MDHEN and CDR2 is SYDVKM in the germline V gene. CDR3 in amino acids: CASSSTGPYNEQFF. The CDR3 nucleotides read TGTGCCAGCAGTTCCACAGGGCCCTACAATGAGCAGTTCTTC.

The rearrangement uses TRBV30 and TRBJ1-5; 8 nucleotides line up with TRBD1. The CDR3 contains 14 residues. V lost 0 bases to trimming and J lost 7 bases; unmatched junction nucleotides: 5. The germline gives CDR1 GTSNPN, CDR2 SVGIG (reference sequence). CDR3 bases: TGTGCCTGGAGTGTAGGCAGGGGGCAACAGCCCCAGCATTTT. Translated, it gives CAWSVGRGQQPQHF.

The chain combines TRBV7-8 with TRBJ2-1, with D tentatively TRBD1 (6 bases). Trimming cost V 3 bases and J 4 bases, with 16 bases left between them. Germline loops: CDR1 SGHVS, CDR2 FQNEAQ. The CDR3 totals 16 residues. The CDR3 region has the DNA TGTGCCAGCAGCTTTTCCCCGGCAGGGGCTTACAATGAGCAGTTCTTC. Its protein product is CASSFSPAGAYNEQFF.

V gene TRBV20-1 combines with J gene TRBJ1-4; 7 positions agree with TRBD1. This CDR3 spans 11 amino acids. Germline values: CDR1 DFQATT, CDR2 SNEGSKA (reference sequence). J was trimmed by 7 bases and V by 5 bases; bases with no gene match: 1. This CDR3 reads CSAGQVEKLFF. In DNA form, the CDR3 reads TGCAGTGCTGGACAGGTTGAAAAACTGTTTTTT.

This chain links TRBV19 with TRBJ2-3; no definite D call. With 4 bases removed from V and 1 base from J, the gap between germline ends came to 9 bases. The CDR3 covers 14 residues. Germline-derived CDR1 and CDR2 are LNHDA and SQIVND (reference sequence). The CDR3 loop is CASSRVGGTDTQYF. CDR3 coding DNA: TGTGCCAGTAGTAGGGTTGGAGGCACAGATACGCAGTATTTT.

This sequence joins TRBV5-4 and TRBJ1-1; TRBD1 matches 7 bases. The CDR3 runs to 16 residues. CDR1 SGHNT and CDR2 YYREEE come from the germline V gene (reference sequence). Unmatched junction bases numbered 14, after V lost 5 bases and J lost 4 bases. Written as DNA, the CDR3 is TGTGCCAGCAGTACGACAGGGAACCCTTTTTCCACTGAAGCTTTCTTT. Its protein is CASSTTGNPFSTEAFF.

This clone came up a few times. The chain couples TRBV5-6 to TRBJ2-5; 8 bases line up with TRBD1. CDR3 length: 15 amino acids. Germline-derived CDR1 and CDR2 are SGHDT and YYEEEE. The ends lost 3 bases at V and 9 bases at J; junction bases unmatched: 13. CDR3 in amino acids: CASSSFKRDRLAQYF. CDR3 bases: TGTGCCAGCAGCTCTTTCAAAAGGGACAGGCTGGCCCAGTACTTC.